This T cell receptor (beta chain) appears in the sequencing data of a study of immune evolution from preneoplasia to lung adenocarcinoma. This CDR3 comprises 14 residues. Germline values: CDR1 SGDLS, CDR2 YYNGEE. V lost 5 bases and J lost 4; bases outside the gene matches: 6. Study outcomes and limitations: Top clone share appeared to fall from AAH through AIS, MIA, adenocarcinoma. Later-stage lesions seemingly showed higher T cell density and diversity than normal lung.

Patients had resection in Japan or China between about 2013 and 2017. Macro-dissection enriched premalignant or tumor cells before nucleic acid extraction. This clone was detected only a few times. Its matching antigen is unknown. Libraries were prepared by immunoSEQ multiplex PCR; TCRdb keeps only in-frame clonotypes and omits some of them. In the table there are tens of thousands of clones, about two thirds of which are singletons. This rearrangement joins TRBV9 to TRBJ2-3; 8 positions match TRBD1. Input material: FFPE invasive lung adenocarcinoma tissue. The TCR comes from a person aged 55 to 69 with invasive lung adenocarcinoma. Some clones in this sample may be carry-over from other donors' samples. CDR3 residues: CASSTTGVPDTQYF. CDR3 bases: TGTGCCAGCAGTACGACAGGGGTCCCAGATACGCAGTATTTT.